This TCR beta chain appears in the sequencing data of a study of CD8 T cells in ankylosing spondylitis. To note about this clonotype: Its target is unknown.

Making the TCR beta libraries involved quantitative 5'-RACE with molecular barcodes. TCRdb re-called the 5' RACE reads through MiXCR, storing one row per CDR3 protein. Of some 800,000 distinct CDR3 sequences in the sample, approximately 12% were seen once. Study-wide results and caveats: Apparently characteristic of ankylosing spondylitis blood was a TCR beta motif (about 8 highly homologous variants).

Trimming pared 3 bases from V and 8 bases from J, leaving 22 bases between. The CDR3 spans 15 residues. The germline gives CDR1 DFQATT, CDR2 SNEGSKA (reference sequence). The receptor comes from a male donor with ankylosing spondylitis. Sequenced: blood, either unsorted or a sorted T cell fraction (not recorded which). V usage is TRBV20-1 and J usage is TRBJ1-1, with D tentatively TRBD1 (6 bases). CDR3 in amino acids: CSARGAVDGLGEAFF. Here the CDR3 DNA reads TGCAGTGCTAGGGGGGCGGTCGACGGCCTAGGGGAAGCTTTCTTT.